One sample yielded the 8 T cell receptor beta chains listed below, sequenced in a study of blood T cell repertoires in COVID-19 (dated by TCRdb to about 2020). Library preparation employed the immunoSEQ multiplex PCR assay. TCRdb obtained this table from immuneACCESS and retained in-frame rearrangements with V and J assigned. These tables miss some clones; where compared with another copy, unresolved V genes account for less than half of the shortfall, and the remainder is unexplained. The sample table records roughly 140,000 clones; around nine tenths of these occur just once. The top ten constitute under 12% of the sample. Sequenced input: peripheral blood. The source of these receptors is a man aged 50 or older with active or convalescent COVID-19.

The chain has TRBV15 and TRBJ1-6, with no clear D. Germline CDR1 and CDR2: LNHNV and YYDKDF (reference sequence). Trimming cost V 0 bases and J 6 bases, with 9 bases left between them. The CDR3 extends over 15 amino acids. CDR3 bases: TGTGCCACCAGCAGAGATCGGGGTGGTAATTCACCCCTCCACTTT. Translating gives CATSRDRGGNSPLHF.

The J gene is TRBJ2-7, the V gene TRBV28; tentatively, D is TRBD1 (5 bases). CDR1 MDHEN and CDR2 SYDVKM come from the germline V gene. The ends were cut back, 6 bases at V and 6 bases at J, with 21 bases in the middle. CDR3 length equals 15 residues. This chain's CDR3 is CASSQGAVTLFEQYF. The CDR3 coding sequence is TGTGCCAGCAGCCAAGGGGCAGTAACACTTTTCGAGCAGTACTTC.

The chain recombines TRBV14 with TRBJ1-6, with D maybe TRBD1 (5 bases). There are 16 residues in the CDR3. V was shortened by 1 base and J by 2 bases, with 9 bases between the two germline ends. CDR1 and CDR2 from the germline V gene are SGHDN and FVKESK. The CDR3 protein is CASSQAGGTYNSPLHF. CDR3 nucleotides: TGTGCCAGCAGCCAAGCGGGGGGAACCTATAATTCACCCCTCCACTTT. Drawing the rest from reference TRBV14 and TRBJ1-6, the complete variable domain is EAGVTQFPSHSVIEKGQTVTLRCDPISGHDNLYWYRRVMGKEIKFLLHFVKESKQDESGMPNNRFLAERTGGTYSTLKVQPAELEDSGVYFCASSQAGGTYNSPLHFGNGTRLTVT.

The CDR3 DNA reads TGCGCCAGCGGTTTACAGGGGGCATTATCTGGGGCCAACGTCCTGACTTTC. Protein product: CASGLQGALSGANVLTF. The chain couples TRBV5-1 to TRBJ2-6; TRBD1 matches 9 bases. There are 17 residues in the CDR3. Trimming removed 7 bases from V and 1 base from J; junction bases left unmatched: 9. Germline CDR1 SGHRS, CDR2 YFSETQ.

J is TRBJ2-5 and V is TRBV7-2; 14 bases line up with TRBD2. Trimming cost V 4 bases and J 4 bases; bases outside gene matches: 8. Germline CDR1 SGHTA, CDR2 FQGNSA. This CDR3 contains 17 residues. The CDR3 sequence is CASSSPGLAGGGETQYF. CDR3 nucleotide sequence: TGTGCCAGCAGCTCTCCTGGACTAGCGGGAGGTGGAGAGACCCAGTACTTC.

J is TRBJ2-7 and V is TRBV20-1; D remains unclear. Germline-derived CDR1 and CDR2 are DFQATT and SNEGSKA (reference sequence). CDR3 length: 14 residues. V was shortened by 3 bases and J by 4 bases, with 16 bases between the two germline ends. The DNA of the CDR3 is TGCAGTGCTAGTAACCGGAGCTCGAGATACGAGCAGTACTTC. Its translation is CSASNRSSRYEQYF.

This chain links TRBV28 with TRBJ1-5; no firm D call. The germline gives CDR1 MDHEN, CDR2 SYDVKM. CDR3 length: 13 residues. Trimming stripped 3 bases from V and 7 bases from J, with 10 bases between. For the CDR3, the DNA is TGTGCCAGCAGTTTTTCTCGGGGACAGCCCCAGCATTTT. Residues: CASSFSRGQPQHF.

This rearrangement joins TRBV7-3 to TRBJ2-3, with 7 positions matching TRBD1. This CDR3 has 17 residues. J lost 1 base, V lost 5 bases, and 12 bases had no gene match. The germline V gene has CDR1 SGHTA and CDR2 FQGTGA. DNA for the CDR3: TGTGCCAGCAGCCTTAGACCCGGGACAGAGGGCACAGATACGCAGTATTTT. Protein: CASSLRPGTEGTDTQYF.